Each of the 5 T cell receptor beta chains below was sequenced from the same sample in a study of blood T cell repertoires in COVID-19. Clones were sequenced by immunoSEQ multiplex PCR, and TCRdb holds only the in-frame ones, with some missing. The sample carries about 200,000 clones, around 90% recorded once. Sample: peripheral blood. These receptors were obtained from a man aged 25 to 45 with acute or convalescent COVID-19.

The J gene is TRBJ1-1, the V gene TRBV29-1; tentatively, D is TRBD1 (6 bases). Trimming shortened V by 5 bases and J by 5 bases, and 21 bases separated the two germline ends. CDR3 size: 15 residues. Germline V CDR1 and CDR2: SQVTM, ANQGSEA. The CDR3 spells CSVLGRSRGSTEAFF. The CDR3, as DNA: TGCAGCGTTTTAGGGCGGAGCAGGGGAAGTACTGAAGCTTTCTTT.

The V gene is TRBV30, the J gene TRBJ1-5; no reliable D call. CDR1 and CDR2 from the germline V gene are GTSNPN and SVGIG (reference sequence). The CDR3 covers 14 residues. Trimming left V 0 bases short and J 3 bases short, with 9 bases between. CDR3 DNA sequence: TGTGCCTGGAGTGTCGCGGGATTCAATCAGCCCCAGCATTTT. Translating gives CAWSVAGFNQPQHF.

The chain carries TRBV11-2 and TRBJ2-1; 7 bases are a match to TRBD1. The V segment lost 1 base and the J segment 3 bases; nucleotides outside the gene matches: 6. The V gene's germline CDR1 is SGHAT and CDR2 FQNNGV. This CDR3 is built from 16 residues. The DNA for the CDR3 is TGTGCCAGCAGCTTAGGCGACAGGGTGGGCTACAATGAGCAGTTCTTC. This encodes CASSLGDRVGYNEQFF.

The CDR3 reads CASSQDPFQGQGNSPLHF. CDR3 in DNA: TGCGCCAGCAGCCAAGATCCTTTCCAGGGACAGGGGAATTCACCCCTCCACTTT. V is TRBV4-1 and J is TRBJ1-6; 10 positions match TRBD1. Per the germline V gene, CDR1 is MGHRA and CDR2 is YSYEKL. With 0 bases clipped from V and 7 bases from J, the junction kept 9 bases outside the gene matches. The length of the CDR3 is 18 residues.

The genes are TRBV5-1 and TRBJ2-5; TRBD2 might be the D (6 bases). Germline assignment: CDR1 SGHRS and CDR2 YFSETQ. V lost 4 bases to trimming and J lost 3 bases, with 13 bases between them. CDR3 length: 14 residues. The DNA for the CDR3 is TGCGCCAGCAGCCCGGGGACGGGGGAAGAGACCCAGTACTTC. Encoded protein: CASSPGTGEETQYF.